One sample yielded the 9 T cell receptor beta chains listed below, sequenced in a study of T cell changes during pregnancy in multiple sclerosis. TCRdb keeps only in-frame clones here, not all; method: immunoSEQ multiplex PCR. The sample has approximately 100,000 clones; approximately 94% are singletons. The material sequenced was peripheral blood, taken before pregnancy. Receptor source: a female donor with multiple sclerosis, enrolled in a pregnancy study.

In its sample, this clone was seen once. This chain connects TRBV5-1 to TRBJ2-5, with D possibly being TRBD1 (5 bases). Germline V gene lookup returns CDR1 SGHRS and CDR2 YFSETQ. The CDR3 covers 13 residues. V lost 4 bases and J 1 base, leaving 8 bases between the germline ends. This chain's CDR3 is CASSGQGQETQYF. The CDR3 DNA sequence: TGCGCCAGCAGCGGTCAGGGCCAAGAGACCCAGTACTTC.

The rearrangement joins TRBV5-1 to TRBJ2-2; D possibly corresponds to TRBD2 (5 bases). This CDR3 contains 15 residues. CDR1 and CDR2 from the germline V gene are SGHRS and YFSETQ. The V and J ends lost 1 base and 6 bases respectively, with 13 bases between them. The CDR3 spells CASSLTQTGAGELFF. CDR3 sequence (DNA): TGCGCCAGCAGCTTGACCCAGACCGGGGCCGGGGAGCTGTTTTTT.

The genes are TRBV9 and TRBJ2-1, with D perhaps matching TRBD2 (6 bases). The V gene lost 3 bases and the J gene lost 7 bases, with 17 bases spanning the gap. This CDR3 region has 15 residues. The germline gives CDR1 SGDLS, CDR2 YYNGEE. CDR3 region: CASSAWLGGENEQFF. The CDR3 DNA reads as TGTGCCAGCAGCGCTTGGTTGGGGGGTGAAAATGAGCAGTTCTTC.

CDR3 bases: TGTGCCAGCTCAGATAGCTTGGAGACCCAGTACTTC. Its translation is CASSDSLETQYF. The chain is built from TRBV18 and TRBJ2-5; the D is unclear. V was cut by 5 bases and J by 5 bases, with 9 bases left in between. Germline V gene data show CDR1 as KGHSH and CDR2 as LQKENI. This CDR3 is built from 12 residues.

The V call is TRBV19, the J call TRBJ2-7, with D possibly matching TRBD2 (7 bases). Deletions cut 1 base from V and 6 bases from J, with 16 bases between. The germline V gene has CDR1 LNHDA and CDR2 SQIVND (reference sequence). The CDR3 length is 15 residues. As DNA, the CDR3 is TGTGCCAGTAGTATAGGGGGGGGCGCGCGGGGCGAGCAGTACTTC. Translated, it gives CASSIGGGARGEQYF. The full variable domain, with the rest looked up from reference TRBV19 and TRBJ2-7, is DGGITQSPKYLFRKEGQNVTLSCEQNLNHDAMYWYRQDPGQGLRLIYYSQIVNDFQKGDIAEGYSVSREKKESFPLTVTSAQKNPTAFYLCASSIGGGARGEQYFGPGTRLTVT.

The table lists this clone with a few counts. The V and J genes are TRBV2 and TRBJ1-5, with 7 bases that match TRBD1. Trimming took 6 bases from V and 4 from J; bases not matched to a gene: 0. There are 12 residues in the CDR3. From germline, CDR1 is SNHLY and CDR2 FYNNEI. The CDR3 protein is CASRQGNQPQHF. The CDR3, as DNA: TGTGCCAGCAGACAGGGGAATCAGCCCCAGCATTTT.

The chain couples TRBV9 to TRBJ1-4, with D maybe TRBD1 (5 bases). CDR1 and CDR2 from the germline V gene are SGDLS and YYNGEE. V shed 4 bases and J shed 4 bases, with 17 bases lying between them. This CDR3 is 16 amino acids long. CDR3 residues: CASSPTWGGINEKLFF. DNA of the CDR3: TGTGCCAGCAGCCCGACCTGGGGGGGGATTAATGAAAAACTGTTTTTT.

The chain employs TRBV7-6 and TRBJ2-1, with 9 bases identical to TRBD1. The CDR3 runs to 15 residues. The junction had 7 bases not matched to a gene; V was cut back by 4 bases and J by 6 bases. Germline CDR1 SGHVS, CDR2 FNYEAQ. The CDR3 protein is CASSSDGTGSNEQFF. CDR3 DNA sequence: TGTGCCAGCAGCTCTGACGGGACAGGGTCCAATGAGCAGTTCTTC.

This clone turned up a few times. The gene calls are TRBV19 and TRBJ1-5; 10 nucleotides match TRBD1. The germline V gene encodes CDR1 LNHDA and CDR2 SQIVND (reference sequence). J gave up 0 bases and V 8 bases, and 13 bases lay outside the gene matches. The CDR3 is 18 amino acids. The CDR3 coding sequence is TGTGCCAGTCAAGATAGACAGGGGGCACCTTATAGCAATCAGCCCCAGCATTTT. Encoded protein: CASQDRQGAPYSNQPQHF. Looking up the rest from reference TRBV19 and TRBJ1-5 gives the full variable domain: DGGITQSPKYLFRKEGQNVTLSCEQNLNHDAMYWYRQDPGQGLRLIYYSQIVNDFQKGDIAEGYSVSREKKESFPLTVTSAQKNPTAFYLCASQDRQGAPYSNQPQHFGDGTRLSIL.